The rows below give T cell receptor beta chains drawn from one sample of a study of T cell repertoires in cytomegalovirus infection. A single record per CDR3 protein comes from TCRdb applying MiXCR to the reads. The sample has 750,000 to 900,000 distinct CDR3 sequences, around 29% seen once; the top ten hold about an eighth. Which antigens these TCRs recognize remains unknown. This specimen was cultured CD8+ T cells from PBMCs, taken from culture after CMV antigen stimulation. The receptor source for this set is a human donor in good health (CMV status not recorded). Some clones in this sample may be carry-over from other donors' samples. CDR3s include the opening cysteine and the closing phenylalanine or tryptophan. The order of the fields is clone size, J gene, D gene, V gene, CDR3 DNA, CDR3 protein. The D gene is left open where the match is weak. The listing skips clone size in some rows; elsewhere it reads once, few, many or a size class.

NA | TRBJ2-1 | NA | TRBV7-9 | TGTGCCAGCAACCAGGGATCCAATGAGCAGTTCTTC | CASNQGSNEQFF
many | TRBJ2-5 | NA | TRBV7-2 | TGTGCCAGCAGCTTAGGTCTCCGGAAGTCAGGGGAGACCCAGTACTTC | CASSLGLRKSGETQYF
many | TRBJ2-3 | NA | TRBV11-2 | TGTGCCAGCAGCTTAGTTGGCGGGGAGACTAGAAATACGCAGTATTTT | CASSLVGGETRNTQYF
NA | TRBJ1-1 | TRBD1 | TRBV6-5 | TGTGCCAGCAGTAGCGACAGGGGGAGGACTGAAGCTTTCTTT | CASSSDRGRTEAFF
NA | TRBJ2-1 | TRBD1 | TRBV2 | TGTGCCAGCAGTGATGGGACAGGGTATGAGCAGTTCTTC | CASSDGTGYEQFF
few | TRBJ2-1 | NA | TRBV28 | TGTGCCAGCAGACCCTCCGAAATCGCCCCCTCCTACAATGAGCAGTTCTTC | CASRPSEIAPSYNEQFF
few | TRBJ1-1 | NA | TRBV12-3/TRBV12-4 | TGTGCCAGCAACATAGACAGGCTGAACACTGAAGCTTTCTTT | CASNIDRLNTEAFF
NA | TRBJ1-1 | NA | TRBV12-3/TRBV12-4 | TGTGCCAGCAGTTTCGTTGGGTCGGGGGTTAGTGAAGCTTTCTTT | CASSFVGSGVSEAFF
few | TRBJ2-1 | NA | TRBV5-8 | TGTGCCAGCAGAACGGCGGGGTTTTCCAATGAGCAGTTCTTC | CASRTAGFSNEQFF
NA | TRBJ1-3 | NA | TRBV12-3/TRBV12-4 | TGTGCCAGCGCATTTGCAAACACCATATATTTT | CASAFANTIYF
once | TRBJ1-2 | NA | TRBV6-8 | TGTGCCAGCAGTTATGCCGGGACACATAACTATGGCTACACCTTC | CASSYAGTHNYGYTF
few | TRBJ1-5 | NA | TRBV19 | TGTGCCAGTACTCTCCGAGAAGAGCGCAATCAGCCCCAGCATTTT | CASTLREERNQPQHF
NA | TRBJ1-3 | NA | TRBV7-9 | TGTGCCAGCATACACCGAGAATGGACCGAGGAGAACACCATATATTTT | CASIHREWTEENTIYF